Listed below are T cell receptor beta chains from one sample, sequenced in a study of blood T cell repertoires in COVID-19. Generated by immunoSEQ multiplex PCR, the TCRdb table keeps only in-frame clones and is missing some. The sample carries 150,000 to 200,000 clones, 60% to 80% recorded once. Material: peripheral blood. Source of these receptors: a woman in her 70s with acute or convalescent COVID-19. CDR3s include the opening cysteine and the closing phenylalanine or tryptophan. A D gene is named only where the DNA matches it firmly. Expanded clones get a size class; other rows say once, few or many, or leave the size out.

j_call	d_call	v_call	clone_size	cdr3_aa	cdr3_nt
TRBJ1-2	.	TRBV4-2	.	CASSQDDRAYGYTF	TGTGCCAGCAGCCAAGATGACAGAGCCTATGGCTACACCTTC
TRBJ2-5	.	TRBV12-5	.	CASGLARETQYF	TGTGCTAGTGGTTTGGCCCGAGAGACCCAGTACTTC
TRBJ1-3	.	TRBV29-1	few	CSVVEGVIGNTIYF	TGCAGCGTTGTTGAGGGGGTGATTGGAAACACCATATATTTT
TRBJ1-3	TRBD1	TRBV2	.	CASSISPISGTGGRDTIYF	TGTGCCAGCAGTATCAGTCCAATTTCCGGGACAGGGGGTAGAGACACCATATATTTT
TRBJ2-5	.	TRBV3-1/TRBV3-2	.	CASSHHGGGGETQYF	TGTGCCAGCAGCCATCACGGGGGTGGGGGAGAGACCCAGTACTTC
TRBJ2-7	TRBD1	TRBV5-6	.	CASSYRLQGAYEQYF	TGTGCCAGCAGCTACCGACTACAGGGGGCGTACGAGCAGTACTTC
TRBJ2-7	TRBD2	TRBV2	.	CASSDLAGRDEQYF	TGTGCCAGCAGTGACCTAGCGGGAAGGGACGAGCAGTACTTC
TRBJ1-2	.	TRBV5-6	.	CASSLEPDGYTF	TGTGCCAGCAGCTTGGAACCAGATGGCTACACCTTC
TRBJ2-1	TRBD1	TRBV18	.	CASSPPRQGYNEQFF	TGTGCCAGCTCACCGCCCCGACAGGGCTACAATGAGCAGTTCTTC
TRBJ2-1	TRBD1	TRBV7-3	.	CASSRLPGQVINEQFF	TGTGCCAGCAGCCGCCTACCGGGACAGGTCATCAATGAGCAGTTCTTC
TRBJ2-1	TRBD2	TRBV3-1/TRBV3-2	.	CASSRRLAGGQNYNEQFF	TGTGCCAGCAGCCGAAGACTAGCGGGCGGCCAAAACTACAATGAGCAGTTCTTC
TRBJ2-4	TRBD2	TRBV4-1	.	CASSQVITSGHYKNIQYF	TGCGCCAGCAGCCAAGTTATTACTAGCGGGCATTACAAAAACATTCAGTACTTC
TRBJ1-2	.	TRBV12-3/TRBV12-4	.	CASSGFNYGYTF	TGTGCCAGTTCGGGGTTTAACTATGGCTACACCTTC
TRBJ2-2	TRBD2	TRBV19	.	CASRPGTSRNTGELFF	TGTGCCAGTAGACCCGGGACTAGCAGAAACACCGGGGAGCTGTTTTTT
TRBJ1-1	.	TRBV6-5	once	CASSTTLDTEAFF	TGTGCCAGCAGTACTACGTTGGACACTGAAGCTTTCTTT
TRBJ1-1	.	TRBV25-1	.	CASTYGGTGVAFF	TGTGCCAGCACCTATGGTGGTACAGGTGTTGCTTTCTTT
TRBJ1-5	TRBD1	TRBV2	.	CASSAGQGKQPQHF	TGTGCCAGCAGTGCTGGACAGGGAAAACAGCCCCAGCATTTT
TRBJ1-3	TRBD1	TRBV27	.	CASSLAGTAGNTIYF	TGTGCCAGCAGTTTGGCCGGGACAGCTGGAAACACCATATATTTT
TRBJ1-1	.	TRBV6-6	.	CASSSGRNTEAFF	TGTGCCAGCAGTTCAGGGCGGAACACTGAAGCTTTCTTT
TRBJ1-6	TRBD1	TRBV10-3	.	CAISAAGTGRSPLHF	TGTGCCATCAGTGCGGCCGGGACAGGACGGTCACCCCTCCACTTT
TRBJ1-2	.	TRBV2	few	CASSEISANYGYTF	TGTGCCAGCAGTGAAATCAGCGCTAACTATGGCTACACCTTC
TRBJ2-1	TRBD2	TRBV11-2	few	CASSLTSGSPLKGNEQFF	TGTGCCAGCAGCCTGACTAGCGGGAGCCCTTTAAAGGGAAATGAGCAGTTCTTC
TRBJ2-3	TRBD1	TRBV7-9	.	CASSYLTGQGSTDTQYF	TGTGCCAGCAGCTACCTTACAGGACAGGGGAGCACAGATACGCAGTATTTT
TRBJ1-4	.	TRBV19	.	CASSIWGATNEKLFF	TGTGCAAGTAGTATATGGGGGGCAACTAATGAAAAACTGTTTTTT
TRBJ2-1	TRBD1	TRBV19	.	CASSRQSGTGTYNEQFF	TGTGCCAGTAGTCGCCAATCCGGGACAGGGACTTACAATGAGCAGTTCTTC
TRBJ1-1	.	TRBV7-9	.	CASSLLSTDSKAFF	TGTGCCAGCAGCTTACTTAGTACAGATTCTAAAGCTTTCTTT
TRBJ2-1	TRBD1	TRBV3-1/TRBV3-2	.	CASSPRDRGNEQFF	TGTGCCAGCAGCCCAAGGGACAGGGGAAATGAGCAGTTCTTC
TRBJ2-2	.	TRBV5-4	once	CASSSDTGELFF	TGTGCCAGCAGCTCGGACACCGGGGAGCTGTTTTTT
TRBJ1-2	TRBD1	TRBV10-3	.	CAISPRTLQGNGYTF	TGTGCCATCAGTCCTAGGACTTTACAGGGGAACGGCTACACCTTC
TRBJ2-1	.	TRBV11-3	.	CASSVGGDWVNEQFF	TGTGCCAGCAGCGTAGGCGGGGATTGGGTCAATGAGCAGTTCTTC
TRBJ2-5	.	TRBV5-1	.	CASSPVPQETQYF	TGCGCCAGCAGTCCGGTCCCCCAAGAGACCCAGTACTTC
TRBJ2-3	TRBD1	TRBV6-1	once	CASSERTGRFTDTQYF	TGTGCCAGCAGTGAAAGGACAGGCCGTTTCACAGATACGCAGTATTTT
TRBJ1-5	.	TRBV28	.	CASGERQGNQPQHF	TGTGCCAGCGGTGAAAGACAGGGCAATCAGCCCCAGCATTTT
TRBJ1-5	.	TRBV28	.	CASSYSGDNQPQHF	TGTGCCAGCAGTTACTCAGGGGACAATCAGCCCCAGCATTTT
TRBJ2-7	TRBD1	TRBV7-8	.	CASSTGTGNYEQYF	TGTGCCAGCAGCACTGGGACAGGGAACTACGAGCAGTACTTC
TRBJ2-1	.	TRBV6-5	.	CASSQTASSYNEQFF	TGTGCCAGCAGTCAAACAGCAAGCTCCTACAATGAGCAGTTCTTC
TRBJ1-4	.	TRBV30	.	CAWSVGGLNEKLFF	TGTGCCTGGAGTGTAGGAGGCCTTAATGAAAAACTGTTTTTT
TRBJ2-5	.	TRBV2	few	CASSGRGPQETQYF	TGTGCCAGCAGTGGCAGGGGTCCCCAAGAGACCCAGTACTTC
TRBJ2-7	.	TRBV29-1	once	CSVVSGAYEQYF	TGCAGCGTTGTATCCGGGGCCTACGAGCAGTACTTC
TRBJ1-5	.	TRBV2	.	CASSVAGGNSNQPQHF	TGTGCCAGCAGTGTAGCTGGGGGGAATAGCAATCAGCCCCAGCATTTT
TRBJ1-2	TRBD1	TRBV3-1/TRBV3-2	.	CASSPSTGGGYTF	TGTGCCAGCAGCCCTAGCACAGGGGGAGGCTACACCTTC
TRBJ1-2	TRBD1	TRBV6-5	.	CASRARGLDGYTF	TGTGCCAGCAGGGCGAGGGGGCTGGATGGCTACACCTTC
TRBJ1-1	.	TRBV6-5	.	CASSTVGGNTEAFF	TGTGCCAGCAGTACGGTGGGAGGGAACACTGAAGCTTTCTTT
TRBJ2-2	.	TRBV9	.	CASSVVGQNAGELFF	TGTGCCAGCAGCGTAGTGGGCCAGAATGCCGGGGAGCTGTTTTTT
TRBJ1-6	.	TRBV7-9	.	CASSFRGGNSPLHF	TGTGCCAGCAGCTTTAGGGGGGGCAATTCACCCCTCCACTTT
TRBJ1-6	.	TRBV2	.	CASEEKSSYNSPLHF	TGTGCCAGCGAGGAGAAGAGCTCCTATAATTCACCCCTCCACTTT
TRBJ2-3	.	TRBV29-1	.	CSVEITGQITDTQYF	TGCAGCGTTGAGATCACAGGGCAAATCACAGATACGCAGTATTTT
TRBJ2-1	.	TRBV11-2	.	CASSQPGVLGYNEQFF	TGTGCCAGCAGCCAACCGGGGGTGCTAGGGTACAATGAGCAGTTCTTC
TRBJ2-3	.	TRBV5-1	.	CASSWTGQTDTQYF	TGCGCCAGCAGCTGGACTGGACAGACAGATACGCAGTATTTT
TRBJ2-2	TRBD2	TRBV3-1/TRBV3-2	.	CASSPGLAGVKNTGELFF	TGTGCCAGCAGCCCAGGGCTAGCGGGAGTGAAGAACACCGGGGAGCTGTTTTTT
TRBJ2-1	TRBD2	TRBV3-1/TRBV3-2	.	CASSPLGLASHEQFF	TGTGCCAGCAGCCCTTTAGGACTAGCTTCCCATGAGCAGTTCTTC
TRBJ1-4	.	TRBV5-6	.	CASSLRQGHATNEKLFF	TGTGCCAGCAGCTTGCGGCAGGGCCATGCAACTAATGAAAAACTGTTTTTT
TRBJ1-2	.	TRBV2	.	CASRENREGYTF	TGTGCCAGCAGAGAAAACAGGGAAGGCTACACCTTC